The next 26 T cell receptor beta chains were all read from a single sample in a study of blood T cell repertoires in COVID-19. The table came from immunoSEQ multiplex PCR; TCRdb's copy has only in-frame clones and leaves some out. The table includes about 70,000 clones, more than 85% detected once. The sample taken for sequencing was peripheral blood. The receptors were gathered from a man aged 65-85 years with active COVID-19.

The chain combines TRBV27 with TRBJ2-7; 11 nucleotides match TRBD2. After removal of 6 bases from V and 5 bases from J, the junction contained 12 bases not matched to a gene. Per germline, CDR1 MNHEY and CDR2 SMNVEV (reference sequence). The CDR3 consists of 16 residues. This chain's CDR3 is CASSRFSPSGRHEQYF. The CDR3 DNA is TGTGCCAGCAGCCGCTTTAGTCCTAGCGGGAGGCACGAGCAGTACTTC.

This chain uses TRBV14 with TRBJ2-3; 12 bases align to TRBD2. From germline, CDR1 is SGHDN and CDR2 FVKESK. With 2 bases clipped from V and 4 bases from J, the junction kept 7 bases outside the gene matches. This CDR3 comprises 17 residues. CDR3 residues: CASSQPGLAGPPDTQYF. The CDR3 region has the DNA TGTGCCAGCAGCCAACCGGGACTAGCGGGCCCCCCAGATACGCAGTATTTT.

The CDR3 protein is CASAGLANEQFF. CDR3 bases: TGTGCCAGCGCCGGACTCGCCAATGAGCAGTTCTTC. This chain links TRBV12-3 or TRBV12-4 with TRBJ2-1; TRBD2 is a possible D gene (5 bases). The CDR3 runs 12 residues. V lost 8 bases and J 6 bases, leaving 11 bases between the germline ends.

The gene calls are TRBV6-2 or TRBV6-3 and TRBJ2-1, with a tentative D call TRBD2 (5 bases). This CDR3 contains 17 residues. Per germline, CDR1 MNHEY and CDR2 SVGEGT. Trimming removed 0 bases from V and 0 bases from J, with 12 bases in between. For the CDR3, the DNA is TGTGCCAGCAGTTACTCTCCAGCGGCGAGCTCCTACAATGAGCAGTTCTTC. Protein sequence: CASSYSPAASSYNEQFF.

The CDR3: CASSANSGNTIYF. CDR3 nucleotides: TGTGCCAGCAGCGCGAACTCTGGAAACACCATATATTTT. J is TRBJ1-3 and V is TRBV6-5; D not certain. V was trimmed by 6 bases and J by 0 bases, leaving 6 bases between them. CDR1 is MNHEY, CDR2 SVGAGI, per germline. CDR3 size: 13 residues.

The chain links TRBV5-1 to TRBJ2-2, with 7 positions matching TRBD2. The V gene end was trimmed by 4 bases and the J gene end by 0 bases; junction bases not matched to a gene: 3. The CDR3 is 15 residues long. The V gene's germline CDR1 is SGHRS and CDR2 YFSETQ. CDR3 protein: CASSTLAANTGELFF. CDR3 DNA: TGCGCCAGCAGCACCCTAGCGGCGAACACCGGGGAGCTGTTTTTT.

J is TRBJ1-5 and V is TRBV6-6, with 9 bases matching TRBD1. Looked up from germline, CDR1 is MNHNY and CDR2 is SVGAGI (reference sequence). This CDR3 comprises 15 residues. Trimming removed 5 bases from V and 6 bases from J; junction bases left unmatched: 8. This CDR3 reads CASSPRQGGGQPQHF. The CDR3 DNA sequence: TGTGCCAGCAGTCCCCGACAGGGGGGGGGTCAGCCCCAGCATTTT.

The chain joins TRBV6-5 to TRBJ2-3; D perhaps matches TRBD2 (7 bases). Looked up from germline, CDR1 is MNHEY and CDR2 is SVGAGI. V shed 3 bases and J shed 4 bases, with 17 bases lying between them. CDR3 length equals 16 residues. This CDR3 is CASSYSRPGGADTQYF. The CDR3 DNA is TGTGCCAGCAGTTATTCCCGGCCGGGGGGCGCAGATACGCAGTATTTT.

This clone was seen a single time. V is TRBV5-4 and J is TRBJ2-1; 11 bases map to TRBD2. Germline V lookup: CDR1 SGHNT, CDR2 YYREEE (reference sequence). V trimming: 1 base; J trimming: 9 bases; junction bases outside the gene matches: 6. The CDR3 has 15 residues. The CDR3, as DNA: TGTGCCAGCAGCTTGTGGGTAGCGGGAGGGTCTGAGCAGTTCTTC. The encoded protein is CASSLWVAGGSEQFF.

V is TRBV28 and J is TRBJ2-2; 8 positions match TRBD1. J was trimmed by 4 bases and V by 6 bases; bases with no gene match: 10. Germline lookup yields CDR1 MDHEN and CDR2 SYDVKM. The CDR3 consists of 16 residues. The CDR3 DNA reads as TGTGCCAGCAGCCTCAGGGGGCCCATCGCCACCGGGGAGCTGTTTTTT. This encodes CASSLRGPIATGELFF.

This clone came up once. The gene calls are TRBV11-3 and TRBJ2-1, with D maybe TRBD1 (5 bases). CDR1 and CDR2 (germline): SGHNT, YENEEA. The CDR3 extends over 14 amino acids. V was shortened by 3 bases and J by 5 bases, with 11 bases between the two germline ends. CDR3 DNA: TGTGCCAGCAGCTTCCCGACAGTCGACAATGAGCAGTTCTTC. Translation gives CASSFPTVDNEQFF.

V and J are TRBV11-3 and TRBJ2-1, with TRBD2 identical over 14 bases. There are 18 residues in the CDR3. V shed 5 bases and J 2 bases; nucleotides not matched to a gene: 8. The V gene's germline CDR1 is SGHNT and CDR2 YENEEA. This CDR3 is CASSPRTSGRNAYNEQFF. CDR3 sequence (DNA): TGTGCCAGCAGCCCACGGACTAGCGGGAGGAACGCCTACAATGAGCAGTTCTTC.

This rearrangement joins TRBV27 to TRBJ1-6, with 7 bases fitting TRBD1. Trimming cost V 6 bases and J 9 bases; bases outside gene matches: 5. The germline CDR1 and CDR2 sequences are MNHEY and SMNVEV (reference sequence). The CDR3 has 13 amino acids. CDR3 protein: CASRTGPTSPLHF. As DNA, the CDR3 is TGTGCCAGCAGGACAGGGCCCACTTCACCCCTCCACTTT.

V gene TRBV7-2 combines with J gene TRBJ1-2, with a weak D call TRBD1 (6 bases). Trimming cost V 3 bases and J 2 bases, with 16 bases left between them. The CDR3 length is 16 residues. CDR1 is SGHTA, CDR2 FQGNSA, per germline. CDR3 loop: CASSLGGGSVNYGYTF. CDR3 DNA sequence: TGTGCCAGCAGCTTGGGTGGGGGCTCAGTAAACTATGGCTACACCTTC.

The genes are TRBV30 and TRBJ1-1, with TRBD1 as a possible D gene (5 bases). The CDR3 totals 14 residues. The germline gives CDR1 GTSNPN, CDR2 SVGIG (reference sequence). Trimming left V 3 bases short and J 4 bases short, with 15 bases between. The CDR3 region is CAWRGGRVSTEAFF. The CDR3, as DNA: TGTGCCTGGAGGGGTGGCAGGGTGAGCACTGAAGCTTTCTTT.

The table lists this clone with a few counts. The chain joins TRBV15 to TRBJ2-3, with TRBD2 identical over 10 bases. The CDR3 loop spans 15 amino acids. The V and J ends lost 4 bases and 6 bases, in that order; junction bases with no gene match: 7. Germline CDR1 and CDR2: LNHNV and YYDKDF (reference sequence). In nucleotides, the CDR3 is TGTGCCACCAGCACCAGCGGGAGGGCCGCGGATACGCAGTATTTT. Its translation is CATSTSGRAADTQYF.

For this clone: Germline and junction disagree at one end, which may indicate a read error. The V call is TRBV7-9, the J call TRBJ1-5; 7 nucleotides line up with TRBD1. The CDR3 totals 9 residues. Per the germline V gene, CDR1 is SEHNR and CDR2 is FQNEAQ (reference sequence). The CDR3, as DNA: TGTGCCAGCAGGGAGACAGGGTGTTTT. It yields the protein CASRETGCF.

V usage is TRBV6-5 and J usage is TRBJ2-1; 7 bases are a match to TRBD1. The CDR3 length is 15 residues. The germline V gene has CDR1 MNHEY and CDR2 SVGAGI. After removal of 7 bases from V and 6 bases from J, the junction contained 12 bases not matched to a gene. The CDR3 protein is CASTARDSELNEQFF. DNA of the CDR3: TGTGCCAGCACCGCAAGGGACAGCGAACTCAATGAGCAGTTCTTC.

The chain links TRBV4-3 to TRBJ2-7, with 8 bases identical to TRBD2. The V gene's germline CDR1 is LGHNA and CDR2 YSLEER. This CDR3 contains 15 residues. The trim removed 1 base at V and 7 bases at J, leaving 9 bases unmatched. The CDR3 is CASSQVPGGPWEQYF. CDR3 DNA sequence: TGCGCCAGCAGCCAAGTCCCGGGAGGGCCTTGGGAGCAGTACTTC.

J is TRBJ1-1 and V is TRBV5-4; D is undetermined. Trimming stripped 1 base from V and 4 bases from J, with 5 bases between. This CDR3 comprises 12 residues. CDR1 and CDR2 (germline): SGHNT, YYREEE (reference sequence). The chain's CDR3 is CASSLFRTEAFF. The CDR3 nucleotides read TGTGCCAGCAGCTTGTTCCGCACTGAAGCTTTCTTT.

The chain couples TRBV3-1 (or the pseudogene TRBV3-2) to TRBJ2-7; 7 nucleotides line up with TRBD1. Germline-derived CDR1 and CDR2 are LGHDT and YNNKEL (reference sequence). With V trimmed by 4 bases and J by 0 bases, 6 bases remained unmatched. CDR3 length: 15 residues. This chain's CDR3 is CASSLTGVPSYEQYF. The DNA of the CDR3 is TGTGCCAGCAGCCTTACAGGGGTCCCCTCCTACGAGCAGTACTTC.

The chain couples TRBV3-1 (or the pseudogene TRBV3-2) to TRBJ2-1, with 10 bases that match TRBD2. V lost 3 bases, J lost 5 bases, and 4 bases stayed unmatched. The V gene's germline CDR1 is LGHDT and CDR2 YNNKEL (reference sequence). This CDR3 has 15 residues. In DNA form, the CDR3 reads TGTGCCAGCAGCCATGCTAGCGGGAGCAACAATGAGCAGTTCTTC. Translating it yields CASSHASGSNNEQFF.

This clone appeared a single time. This sequence joins TRBV3-1 (or the pseudogene TRBV3-2) and TRBJ2-2; D remains unclear. V shed 4 bases and J shed 2 bases, with 11 bases lying between them. This CDR3 contains 15 residues. Looked up from germline, CDR1 is LGHDT and CDR2 is YNNKEL (reference sequence). The DNA of the CDR3 is TGTGCCAGCAGCCTAAGACATAGAAACACCGGGGAGCTGTTTTTT. This gives the protein CASSLRHRNTGELFF.

The chain couples TRBV10-3 to TRBJ1-2; D is unresolved. Trimming removed 2 bases from V and 2 bases from J, with 12 bases in between. The CDR3 sequence is 15 residues long. Germline assignment: CDR1 ENHRY and CDR2 SYGVKD. CDR3 amino acids: CAISEPRTLNYGYTF. CDR3 DNA: TGTGCCATCAGTGAGCCCAGAACCCTCAACTATGGCTACACCTTC.

This chain connects TRBV3-1 (or the pseudogene TRBV3-2) to TRBJ2-7; D is undetermined. The CDR3 has 13 amino acids. Germline V gives CDR1 LGHDT, CDR2 YNNKEL (reference sequence). The V end was cut by 4 bases, the J end by 6 bases, with 13 bases between. CDR3 bases: TGTGCCAGCAGCCCCGGTCGGAGTCCCGAGCAGTACTTC. Translating gives CASSPGRSPEQYF.

The chain is built from TRBV6-1 and TRBJ2-3; D ambiguous. V was shortened by 3 bases and J by 8 bases, with 12 bases between the two germline ends. Per the germline V gene, CDR1 is MNHNS and CDR2 is SASEGT. This CDR3 contains 13 residues. CDR3 nucleotide sequence: TGTGCCAGCAGTGATCTACCCCTAAGTACGCAGTATTTT. Amino acid sequence: CASSDLPLSTQYF.